This is a list of T cell receptor beta chains from one sample in a study of vaccination effects on CD4 cells after COVID-19. The repertoire was sequenced with immunoSEQ multiplex PCR; TCRdb's copy has only in-frame clones and lacks some. The table lists about 27,000 clones, roughly 73% of them singletons. These receptors lack a known antigen. The starting material was CD4+ T cells from PBMCs cultured with HCoV-NL63 spike peptides, obtained before COVID-19 vaccination. These receptors all come from a human donor who received a COVID-19 vaccine. The CDR3 runs from the conserved cysteine through the conserved F or W. A D gene is named only where the DNA matches it firmly. Clone size is given for some rows only: seen once, a few or many times, or a class if the clone is expanded.

j_call d_call clone_size v_call cdr3_nt cdr3_aa
TRBJ1-1 TRBD1 . TRBV3-1/TRBV3-2 TGTGCCAGCAGCCCCCGGACAGGGGGCCCGAACACTGAAGCTTTCTTT CASSPRTGGPNTEAFF
TRBJ1-3 . few TRBV18 TGTGCCAGCTCACCGAGGCCGCCAGGGATAGACACCATATATTTT CASSPRPPGIDTIYF
TRBJ1-6 TRBD1 . TRBV10-1 TGCGCCAGCAGCCACAGGGGGCATAGCTCCTATAATTCACCCCTCCACTTT CASSHRGHSSYNSPLHF
TRBJ1-1 TRBD1 few TRBV6-7 TGTGCCAGCAGTCTTAAACTTAACAGGGGGCCTGGTTTCTTT CASSLKLNRGPGFF
TRBJ1-6 . . TRBV7-9 TGTGCCAGCAGCTCTCAGGGATTCTATAATTCACCCCTCCACTTT CASSSQGFYNSPLHF
TRBJ1-5 TRBD1 . TRBV15 TGTGCCACCAGCAGAGGTGGGGGCAGGGGGTTAGGGCCCCAGCATTTT CATSRGGGRGLGPQHF
TRBJ2-3 . . TRBV27 TGTGCCAGCAGTTTATTCTGGGGGCCAGATACGCAGTATTTT CASSLFWGPDTQYF
TRBJ2-5 . . TRBV2 TGTGCCAGCAGTGAGATAGAGACCCAGTACTTC CASSEIETQYF
TRBJ1-4 TRBD1 . TRBV25-1 TGTGCCAGCAGTGGTGACAGGGGTTATGCAACTAATGAAAAACTGTTTTTT CASSGDRGYATNEKLFF
TRBJ2-2 TRBD1 . TRBV28 TGTGCCAGCACCACGGGACAGGGAGGTATCCACGGGGAGCTGTTTTTT CASTTGQGGIHGELFF
TRBJ1-1 TRBD1 . TRBV19 TGTGCCAGTAGGGCGATTGGGTCGACAGGGGAAGAGGGTAGGTCGGCTTTCTTT CASRAIGSTGEEGRSAFF
TRBJ1-3 . . TRBV9 TGTGCCAGCAGCAGGGGGGACGGAAACACCATATATTTT CASSRGDGNTIYF
TRBJ1-1 . many TRBV5-5 TGTGCCAGCAGCTTACGGGCCCAGAACACTGAAGCTTTCTTT CASSLRAQNTEAFF
TRBJ2-3 TRBD1 . TRBV2 TGTGCCAGCAGACCCAAGACAGGGACAGATACGCAGTATTTT CASRPKTGTDTQYF
TRBJ1-1 . . TRBV9 TGTGCCAGCAGCGTAGCCCCATCTTGGACTGTTGATATGAACACTGAAGCTTTCTTT CASSVAPSWTVDMNTEAFF
TRBJ1-5 TRBD1 . TRBV23-1 TGCGCCAGCAGCCAGTACAGGGGCCTCAATCAGCCCCAGCATTTT CASSQYRGLNQPQHF
TRBJ2-3 . . TRBV4-1 TGCGCCAGCAGCCAGCTCGGCCGCACGCAGTATTTT CASSQLGRTQYF
TRBJ1-5 . . TRBV5-1 TGCGCCAGCAGCTTGGAACCCGGGGGCAATCAGCCCCAGCATTTT CASSLEPGGNQPQHF
TRBJ1-2 . once TRBV18 TGTGCCAGCTCACCGGTACGGACAGAAACGGAGGGCTACACCTTC CASSPVRTETEGYTF
TRBJ2-1 . . TRBV9 TGTGCCAGCAGCGTAGACTGGGCTGGCTACAATGAGCAGTTCTTC CASSVDWAGYNEQFF
TRBJ2-2 TRBD1 . TRBV27 TGTGCCAGCAGTCCAAAGGACAGGGGGAACACCGGGGAGCTGTTTTTT CASSPKDRGNTGELFF
TRBJ1-3 . . TRBV7-2 TGTGCCAGCAGCCCCCCGGGGCAGGTCGGACTCGGAAACACCATATATTTT CASSPPGQVGLGNTIYF
TRBJ1-5 . . TRBV11-2 TGTGCCAGCAGCTTAGGGCAGAATCAGCCCCAGCATTTT CASSLGQNQPQHF
TRBJ1-6 . few TRBV21-1 TGTGCCAGCAGCAAAACCCGACAGGGGTGTGACTCACCCCTCCACTTT CASSKTRQGCDSPLHF
TRBJ1-2 TRBD1 once TRBV19 TGTGCCAGTAGTATTCGGACAGGTATCTATGGCTACACCTTC CASSIRTGIYGYTF
TRBJ1-1 . . TRBV10-3 TGTGCCATCAGTGAGTCGGCGCGGAACACTGAAGCTTTCTTT CAISESARNTEAFF
TRBJ1-2 . . TRBV28 TGTGCCAGCAGTTTTCATCAGAGGACTAACTATGGCTACACCTTC CASSFHQRTNYGYTF
TRBJ2-2 . . TRBV28 TGTGCCAGCAGCCCACTAGGGGGGGAGCTGTTTTTT CASSPLGGELFF